This TCR beta chain was sequenced during a study of T-cell memory formation after mild COVID-19. The V gene lost 1 base and the J gene lost 10 bases, with 17 bases spanning the gap. The germline V gene has CDR1 MGHRA and CDR2 YSYEKL. CDR3 length: 15 amino acids. Via MiXCR, TCRdb re-called the 5' RACE reads, giving one row per CDR3 protein. The profile shows under 450,000 distinct CDR3 sequences, under 15% of them singletons. The sample was PBMCs or a T cell subset sorted from them (not recorded which). The chain joins TRBV4-1 to TRBJ2-1; D uncertain. This TCR derives from a man between 18 and 29 years old who had mild COVID-19 (a few samples of this study predate the infection). Cell type and time point are not known. The CDR3 DNA sequence: TGCGCCAGCAGCCAAGTGTGGGATCGGCGCAGGGAGCAGTTCTTC. Encoded protein: CASSQVWDRRREQFF.